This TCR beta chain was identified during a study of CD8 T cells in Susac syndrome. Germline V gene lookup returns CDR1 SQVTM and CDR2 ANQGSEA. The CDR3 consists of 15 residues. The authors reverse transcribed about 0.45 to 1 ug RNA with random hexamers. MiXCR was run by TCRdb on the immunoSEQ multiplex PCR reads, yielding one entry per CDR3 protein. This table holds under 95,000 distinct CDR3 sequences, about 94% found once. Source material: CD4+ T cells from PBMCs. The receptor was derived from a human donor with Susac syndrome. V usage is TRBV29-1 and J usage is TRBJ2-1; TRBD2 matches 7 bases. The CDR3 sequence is CSGEGYGSSYNEQFF. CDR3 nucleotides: TGCAGTGGGGAGGGATACGGTAGCTCCTACAATGAGCAGTTCTTC.